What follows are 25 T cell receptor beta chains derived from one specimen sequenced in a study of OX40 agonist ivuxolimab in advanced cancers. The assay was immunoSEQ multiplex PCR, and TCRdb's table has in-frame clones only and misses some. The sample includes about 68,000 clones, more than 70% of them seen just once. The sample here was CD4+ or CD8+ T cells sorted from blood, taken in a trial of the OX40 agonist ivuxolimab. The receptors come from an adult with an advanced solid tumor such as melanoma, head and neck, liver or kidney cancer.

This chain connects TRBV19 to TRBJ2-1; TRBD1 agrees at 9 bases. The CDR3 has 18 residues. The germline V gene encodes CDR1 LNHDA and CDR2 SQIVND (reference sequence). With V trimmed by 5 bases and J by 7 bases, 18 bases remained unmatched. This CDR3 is CASSLLGPLDRGLNEQFF. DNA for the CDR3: TGTGCCAGTAGTCTCCTGGGCCCCCTGGACAGGGGATTAAATGAGCAGTTCTTC.

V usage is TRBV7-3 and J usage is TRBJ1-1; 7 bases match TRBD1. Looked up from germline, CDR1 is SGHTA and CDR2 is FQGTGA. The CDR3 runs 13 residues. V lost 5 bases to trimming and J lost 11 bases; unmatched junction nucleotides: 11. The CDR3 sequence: CASSRRQGGLAFF. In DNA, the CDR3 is TGTGCCAGCAGCCGTCGACAGGGAGGTTTGGCTTTCTTT.

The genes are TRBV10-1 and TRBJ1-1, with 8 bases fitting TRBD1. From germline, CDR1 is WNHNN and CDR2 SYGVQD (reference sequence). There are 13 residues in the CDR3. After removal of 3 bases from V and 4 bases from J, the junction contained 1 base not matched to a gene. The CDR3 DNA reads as TGCGCCAGCAGTGATACAGGGGGCACTGAAGCTTTCTTT. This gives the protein CASSDTGGTEAFF.

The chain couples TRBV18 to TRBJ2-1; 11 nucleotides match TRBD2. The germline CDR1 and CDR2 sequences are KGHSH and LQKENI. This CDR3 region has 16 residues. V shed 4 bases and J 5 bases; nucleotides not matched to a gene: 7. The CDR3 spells CASSRATSGINNEQFF. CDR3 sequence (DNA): TGTGCCAGCTCACGGGCGACTAGCGGGATCAACAATGAGCAGTTCTTC.

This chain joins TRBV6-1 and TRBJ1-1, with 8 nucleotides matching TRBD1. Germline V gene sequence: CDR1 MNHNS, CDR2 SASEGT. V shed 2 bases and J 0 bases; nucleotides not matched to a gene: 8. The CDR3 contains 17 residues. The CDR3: CASSEKGTGPMNTEAFF. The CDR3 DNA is TGTGCCAGCAGTGAAAAGGGGACAGGCCCCATGAACACTGAAGCTTTCTTT.

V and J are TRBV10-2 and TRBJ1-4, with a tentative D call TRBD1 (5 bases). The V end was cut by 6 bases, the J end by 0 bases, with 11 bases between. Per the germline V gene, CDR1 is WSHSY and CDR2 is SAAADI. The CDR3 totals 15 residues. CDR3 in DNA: TGCGCCAGCAGGGGGGACTTTTCAACTAATGAAAAACTGTTTTTT. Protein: CASRGDFSTNEKLFF.

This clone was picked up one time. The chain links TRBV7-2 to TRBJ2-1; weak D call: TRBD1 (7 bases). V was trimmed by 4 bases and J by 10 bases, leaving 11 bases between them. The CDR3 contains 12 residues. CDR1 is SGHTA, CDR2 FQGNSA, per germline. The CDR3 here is CASSWEDREQFF. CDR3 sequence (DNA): TGTGCCAGCAGCTGGGAGGACAGGGAGCAGTTCTTC.

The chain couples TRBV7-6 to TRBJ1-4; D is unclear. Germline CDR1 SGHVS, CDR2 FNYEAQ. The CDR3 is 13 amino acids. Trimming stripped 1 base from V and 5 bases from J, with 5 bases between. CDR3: CASSLGSNEKLFF. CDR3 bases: TGTGCCAGCAGCTTAGGCTCAAATGAAAAACTGTTTTTT.

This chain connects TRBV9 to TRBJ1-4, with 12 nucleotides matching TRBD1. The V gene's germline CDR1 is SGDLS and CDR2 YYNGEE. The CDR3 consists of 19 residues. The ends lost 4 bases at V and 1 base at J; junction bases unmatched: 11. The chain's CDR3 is CASSPSGTGGVGTNEKLFF. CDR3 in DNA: TGTGCCAGCAGCCCATCCGGGACAGGGGGCGTCGGAACTAATGAAAAACTGTTTTTT.

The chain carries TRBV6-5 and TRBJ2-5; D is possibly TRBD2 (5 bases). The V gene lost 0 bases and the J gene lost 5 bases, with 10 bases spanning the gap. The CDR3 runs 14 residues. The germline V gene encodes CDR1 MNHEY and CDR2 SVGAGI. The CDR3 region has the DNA TGTGCCAGCAGTTACTCGGAGGTAGGGGAGACCCAGTACTTC. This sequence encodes CASSYSEVGETQYF.

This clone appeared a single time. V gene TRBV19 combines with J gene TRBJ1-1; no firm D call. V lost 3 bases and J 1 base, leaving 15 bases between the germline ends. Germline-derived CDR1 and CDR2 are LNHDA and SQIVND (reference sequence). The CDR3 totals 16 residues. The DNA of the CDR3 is TGTGCCAGTAGTATCCCATACCTAGGGAGGAACACTGAAGCTTTCTTT. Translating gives CASSIPYLGRNTEAFF.

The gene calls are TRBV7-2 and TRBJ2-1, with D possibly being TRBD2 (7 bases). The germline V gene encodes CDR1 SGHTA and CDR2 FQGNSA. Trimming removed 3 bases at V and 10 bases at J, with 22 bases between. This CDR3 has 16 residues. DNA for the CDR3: TGTGCCAGCAGCTTCGCGGGCGGGGGCCGTCGGGGAGAGCAGTTCTTC. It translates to CASSFAGGGRRGEQFF.

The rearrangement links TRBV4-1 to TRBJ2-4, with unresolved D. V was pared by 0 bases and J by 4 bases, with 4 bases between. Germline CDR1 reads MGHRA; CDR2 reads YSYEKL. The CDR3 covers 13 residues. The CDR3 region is CASSQDPKNIQYF. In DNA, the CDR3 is TGCGCCAGCAGCCAAGACCCTAAAAACATTCAGTACTTC.

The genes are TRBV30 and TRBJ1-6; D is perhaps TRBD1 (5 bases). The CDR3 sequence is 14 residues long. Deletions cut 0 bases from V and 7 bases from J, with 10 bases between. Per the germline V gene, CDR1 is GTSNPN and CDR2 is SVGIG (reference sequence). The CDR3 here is CAWSVRAGNSPLHF. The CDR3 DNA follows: TGTGCCTGGAGTGTACGAGCAGGGAATTCACCCCTCCACTTT.

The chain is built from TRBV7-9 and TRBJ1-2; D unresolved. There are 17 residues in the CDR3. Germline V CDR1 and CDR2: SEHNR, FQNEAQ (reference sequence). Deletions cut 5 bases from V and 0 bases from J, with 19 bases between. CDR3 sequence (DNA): TGTGCCAGCAGCCAGGACGCCTATGGCCCTTCTAACTATGGCTACACCTTC. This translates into CASSQDAYGPSNYGYTF.

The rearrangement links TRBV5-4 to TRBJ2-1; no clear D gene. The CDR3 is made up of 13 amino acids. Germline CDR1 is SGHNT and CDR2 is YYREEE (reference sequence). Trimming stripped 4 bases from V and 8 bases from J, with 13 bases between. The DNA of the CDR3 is TGTGCCAGCAGCCTGAGACTGAAAGATGAGCAGTTCTTC. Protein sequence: CASSLRLKDEQFF.

CDR3 sequence (DNA): TGTGCCTGGAGTGTGCCCAATGGAGCTCCGGGAGAAGCTTTCTTT. It specifies CAWSVPNGAPGEAFF. The chain couples TRBV30 to TRBJ1-1; unclear D gene. The CDR3 consists of 15 residues. Germline CDR1 reads GTSNPN; CDR2 reads SVGIG (reference sequence). Trimming cost V 0 bases and J 8 bases, with 19 bases left between them.

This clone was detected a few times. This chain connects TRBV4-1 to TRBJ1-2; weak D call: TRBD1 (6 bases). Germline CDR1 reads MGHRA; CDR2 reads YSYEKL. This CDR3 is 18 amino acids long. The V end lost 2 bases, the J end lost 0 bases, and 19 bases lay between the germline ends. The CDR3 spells CASSQYLTGKVSNYGYTF. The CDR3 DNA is TGCGCCAGCAGCCAATACTTAACAGGGAAAGTCTCTAACTATGGCTACACCTTC.

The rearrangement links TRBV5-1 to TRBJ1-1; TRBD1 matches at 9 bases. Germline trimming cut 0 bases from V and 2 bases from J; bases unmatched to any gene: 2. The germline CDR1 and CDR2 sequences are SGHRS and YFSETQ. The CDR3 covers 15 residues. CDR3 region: CASSLGQGGNTEAFF. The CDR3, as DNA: TGCGCCAGCAGCTTGGGACAGGGGGGAAACACTGAAGCTTTCTTT.

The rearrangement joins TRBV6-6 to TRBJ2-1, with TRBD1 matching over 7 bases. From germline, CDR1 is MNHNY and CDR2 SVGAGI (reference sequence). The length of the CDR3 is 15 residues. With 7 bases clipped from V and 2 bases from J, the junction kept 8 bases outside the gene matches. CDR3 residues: CASTHGTAAYNEQFF. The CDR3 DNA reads TGTGCCAGCACCCACGGGACAGCCGCCTACAATGAGCAGTTCTTC.

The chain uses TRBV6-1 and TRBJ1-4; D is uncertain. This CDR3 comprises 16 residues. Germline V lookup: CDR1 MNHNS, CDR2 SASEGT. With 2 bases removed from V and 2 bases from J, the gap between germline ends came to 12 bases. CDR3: CASSEIGGGTNEKLFF. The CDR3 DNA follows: TGTGCCAGCAGTGAAATAGGAGGAGGGACTAATGAAAAACTGTTTTTT.

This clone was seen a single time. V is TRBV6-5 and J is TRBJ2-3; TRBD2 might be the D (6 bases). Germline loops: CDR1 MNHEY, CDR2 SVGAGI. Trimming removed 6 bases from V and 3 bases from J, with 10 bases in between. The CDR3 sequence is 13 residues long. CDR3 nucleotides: TGTGCCAGCAGGAACCTAGCGACAGATACGCAGTATTTT. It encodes CASRNLATDTQYF.

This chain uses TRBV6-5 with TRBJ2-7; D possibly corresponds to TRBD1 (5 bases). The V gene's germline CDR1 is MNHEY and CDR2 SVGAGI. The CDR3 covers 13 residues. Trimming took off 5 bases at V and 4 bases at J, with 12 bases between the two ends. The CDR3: CASSIEGAYEQYF. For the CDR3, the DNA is TGTGCCAGCAGTATTGAAGGGGCATACGAGCAGTACTTC.

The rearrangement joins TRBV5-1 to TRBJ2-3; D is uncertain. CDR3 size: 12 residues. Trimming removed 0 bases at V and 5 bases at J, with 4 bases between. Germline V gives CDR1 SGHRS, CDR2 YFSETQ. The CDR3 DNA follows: TGCGCCAGCAGCTTGGGAAGAGATACGCAGTATTTT. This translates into CASSLGRDTQYF.

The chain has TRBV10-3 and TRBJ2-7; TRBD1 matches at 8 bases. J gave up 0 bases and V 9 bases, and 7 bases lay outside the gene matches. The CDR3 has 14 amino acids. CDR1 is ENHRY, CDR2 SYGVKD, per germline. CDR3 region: CAIRSTGDSYEQYF. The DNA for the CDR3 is TGTGCCATTCGGTCGACAGGGGACTCCTACGAGCAGTACTTC.